The TCR beta chain described here comes from a study of cytotoxic CD8 clonotypes in ibrutinib-treated CLL. Study-wide results and caveats: Investigators sampled sustained-remission and progressing patients at differing times. Clonality was higher at baseline than in age-matched healthy donors and tracked circulating CD8+ T-cell counts.

The V end lost 0 bases, the J end lost 2 bases, and 5 bases lay between the germline ends. From germline, CDR1 is SGDLS and CDR2 YYNGEE. This CDR3 spans 13 amino acids. Here immunoSEQ multiplex PCR was the method, and the copy in TCRdb shows in-frame clones only, minus some. The table shows over 130,000 clones, with more than 75% occurring only once. In the case of this clone: Its target is not known.

V is TRBV9 and J is TRBJ1-1; unclear D gene. Sample: PBMCs, taken after 36 months of ibrutinib treatment. The sequence derives from a human donor with chronic lymphocytic leukemia. The CDR3 loop is CASSVASNTEAFF. The CDR3 DNA reads as TGTGCCAGCAGCGTAGCAAGTAACACTGAAGCTTTCTTT.